This TCR beta chain was recorded in a study of blood T cell repertoires in COVID-19. Germline CDR1 reads SGDLS; CDR2 reads YYNGEE. The CDR3 contains 15 residues. V shed 9 bases, J shed 0 bases, and the junction held 9 bases outside the gene matches. Here immunoSEQ multiplex PCR was the method, and the copy in TCRdb shows in-frame clones only, minus some. Altogether about 210,000 clones are present, approximately 90% being singletons, with the ten largest covering approximately 1.2%. The J gene is TRBJ2-3, the V gene TRBV9, with 8 nucleotides matching TRBD2. The specimen sequenced was peripheral blood. The sequence came from a man younger than 45 with acute or convalescent COVID-19. The CDR3 loop is CATTLGGASTDTQYF. The DNA for the CDR3 is TGTGCCACCACTCTCGGGGGGGCTAGCACAGATACGCAGTATTTT.